Listed here are 24 T cell receptor beta chains from one sample, sequenced in a study of shared clonotypes between healthy human individuals. Naive CD8 populations comprised CD45RO-negative cells positively selected for CCR7, excluding terminally differentiated effector memory CD45RA+ cells. Method: immunoSEQ multiplex PCR; TCRdb's copy keeps in-frame clones and lacks some. Here the sample spans millions of clones, approximately 95% being singletons. Sequenced material: naive CD8+ T cells sorted from blood. Receptors were obtained from a man aged 18 to 35 in good health.

Regarding this clone: Within the sample, other DNA sequences also encode this same CDR3. This sequence joins TRBV9 and TRBJ2-5; tentative D call: TRBD1 (6 bases). The CDR3 spans 15 residues. Trimming shortened V by 0 bases and J by 2 bases, and 11 bases separated the two germline ends. CDR1 and CDR2 from the germline V gene are SGDLS and YYNGEE. This chain's CDR3 is CASSVVPGEQETQYF. CDR3 sequence (DNA): TGTGCCAGCAGCGTAGTCCCAGGGGAGCAAGAGACCCAGTACTTC.

The chain couples TRBV4-3 to TRBJ2-3; TRBD2 aligns across 9 bases. Trimming cost V 4 bases and J 4 bases; bases outside gene matches: 6. This CDR3 is built from 15 residues. In germline, CDR1 is LGHNA, CDR2 YSLEER. The CDR3 bases are TGCGCCAGCAGCCCCATAGCGGGAGCGTCAGATACGCAGTATTTT. It codes for CASSPIAGASDTQYF.

The J gene is TRBJ2-1, the V gene TRBV6-8; TRBD2 aligns across 13 bases. CDR3 length equals 17 residues. Trimming removed 6 bases from V and 4 bases from J; junction bases left unmatched: 9. CDR1 is MNHGY and CDR2 is SAAAGT in the germline V gene. CDR3 sequence: CASRPGTSGNIYNEQFF. CDR3 in DNA: TGTGCCAGCAGACCGGGGACTAGCGGGAACATTTACAATGAGCAGTTCTTC.

V and J are TRBV29-1 and TRBJ2-1; 8 nucleotides line up with TRBD1. This CDR3 spans 12 amino acids. CDR1 and CDR2 (germline): SQVTM, ANQGSEA. J was trimmed by 10 bases and V by 7 bases; bases with no gene match: 9. CDR3 region: CSAGQGEREQFF. The DNA for the CDR3 is TGCAGCGCCGGACAGGGTGAACGCGAGCAGTTCTTC.

The chain is built from TRBV27 and TRBJ2-7, with 12 nucleotides matching TRBD2. There are 15 residues in the CDR3. The J segment lost 2 bases and the V segment lost 5 bases, leaving 4 bases of the junction unmatched. CDR1 and CDR2 from the germline V gene are MNHEY and SMNVEV (reference sequence). The CDR3 nucleotides are TGTGCCAGCAGTGGACTAGCGGGGCGTACCTACGAGCAGTACTTC. Protein product: CASSGLAGRTYEQYF.

The J gene is TRBJ1-1, the V gene TRBV27; TRBD1 might be the D (5 bases). The CDR3 extends over 14 amino acids. Germline CDR1 MNHEY, CDR2 SMNVEV (reference sequence). V shed 10 bases and J shed 5 bases, with 20 bases lying between them. The chain's CDR3 is CATKVQGVNTEAFF. For the CDR3, the DNA is TGTGCCACCAAGGTCCAGGGTGTCAATACTGAAGCTTTCTTT.

The V and J genes are TRBV27 and TRBJ2-6; the D gene is possibly TRBD1 (5 bases). Germline CDR1 reads MNHEY; CDR2 reads SMNVEV (reference sequence). Trimming cost V 5 bases and J 4 bases, with 15 bases left between them. This CDR3 has 16 amino acids. CDR3 DNA sequence: TGTGCCAGCAGTCCTATCTTGGGGCGAGGGGCCAACGTCCTGACTTTC. Its translation: CASSPILGRGANVLTF.

This chain uses TRBV5-1 with TRBJ2-1; 7 positions agree with TRBD1. The CDR3 totals 13 residues. CDR1 is SGHRS, CDR2 YFSETQ, per germline. V was clipped by 7 bases and J by 5 bases; unmatched bases: 6. CDR3 region: CASRQGQNNEQFF. Written as DNA, the CDR3 is TGCGCCAGCCGACAGGGCCAAAACAATGAGCAGTTCTTC.

The V and J genes are TRBV5-8 and TRBJ1-1, with 9 bases matching TRBD1. The length of the CDR3 is 15 residues. Germline-derived CDR1 and CDR2 are SGHTS and YDEGEE. With 2 bases clipped from V and 1 base from J, the junction kept 3 bases outside the gene matches. The CDR3 sequence is CASSFGTGPNTEAFF. Here the CDR3 DNA reads TGTGCCAGCAGCTTCGGGACAGGGCCGAACACTGAAGCTTTCTTT.

The chain employs TRBV5-6 and TRBJ1-2; 10 nucleotides agree with TRBD1. Trimming at V came to 4 bases and at J to 4 bases, leaving 7 bases not matched to a gene. This CDR3 has 15 residues. Per germline, CDR1 SGHDT and CDR2 YYEEEE. The CDR3 sequence is CASSGGQGEIYGYTF. The CDR3 DNA follows: TGTGCCAGCAGCGGTGGACAGGGGGAGATCTATGGCTACACCTTC.

The chain joins TRBV28 to TRBJ2-1; 12 nucleotides match TRBD2. CDR3 size: 16 residues. Germline trimming cut 3 bases from V and 8 bases from J; bases unmatched to any gene: 8. Looked up from germline, CDR1 is MDHEN and CDR2 is SYDVKM. The CDR3 DNA reads as TGTGCCAGCAGTTTTCAGACTAGCGGGAGAGTCGATGAGCAGTTCTTC. As protein: CASSFQTSGRVDEQFF.

With regard to this clone: The same CDR3 arises from other DNA sequences in this sample as well. The V call is TRBV4-3, the J call TRBJ2-5, with D maybe TRBD2 (5 bases). Germline loops: CDR1 LGHNA, CDR2 YSLEER. Between the trimmed V and J ends, which lost 0 bases and 2 bases, there was a span of 7 bases. This CDR3 is built from 14 residues. Written as DNA, the CDR3 is TGCGCCAGCAGCCAAGACGGGGATCAAGAGACCCAGTACTTC. Encoded protein: CASSQDGDQETQYF.

On this clone: At the DNA level, this CDR3 is encoded by other sequences in the same sample as well. This rearrangement joins TRBV30 to TRBJ2-7, with D unresolved. V lost 5 bases and J lost 0, with 5 bases in between. Germline V gives CDR1 GTSNPN, CDR2 SVGIG (reference sequence). The CDR3 spans 11 residues. CDR3 in DNA: TGTGCCTGGGCTTCCTCCTACGAGCAGTACTTC. Protein sequence: CAWASSYEQYF.

This sequence joins TRBV27 and TRBJ2-1; 8 nucleotides agree with TRBD2. With V trimmed by 6 bases and J by 3 bases, 4 bases remained unmatched. The CDR3 has 14 amino acids. CDR1 and CDR2 from the germline V gene are MNHEY and SMNVEV (reference sequence). Written as DNA, the CDR3 is TGTGCCAGCAGGGTAGCGGGGTTCTACAATGAGCAGTTCTTC. Encoded protein: CASRVAGFYNEQFF.

Of note for this clone: Other DNA sequences within the sample encode an identical CDR3. The rearrangement uses TRBV5-6 and TRBJ2-7, with 7 bases lining up with TRBD1. The CDR3 totals 14 residues. Germline V lookup: CDR1 SGHDT, CDR2 YYEEEE. V lost 0 bases to trimming and J lost 4 bases; unmatched junction nucleotides: 4. The CDR3 reads CASSLVTGSYEQYF. CDR3 nucleotides: TGTGCCAGCAGCTTGGTGACAGGGTCTTACGAGCAGTACTTC.

This rearrangement joins TRBV7-6 to TRBJ2-5; D tentatively fits TRBD1 or TRBD2 (5 bases each). The CDR3 covers 13 residues. From germline, CDR1 is SGHVS and CDR2 FNYEAQ. Trimming took off 4 bases at V and 5 bases at J, with 11 bases between the two ends. The CDR3 loop is CASSWDLRETQYF. The CDR3 region has the DNA TGTGCCAGCAGCTGGGACCTACGGGAGACCCAGTACTTC.

The CDR3 region is CASSINSGREQYF. The CDR3 bases are TGTGCCAGCAGCATCAATTCGGGGCGCGAGCAGTACTTC. The V gene is TRBV13, the J gene TRBJ2-7; D tentatively fits TRBD1 or TRBD2 (5 bases each). In germline, CDR1 is PRHDT, CDR2 FYEKMQ (reference sequence). The CDR3 is made up of 13 amino acids. The ends were cut back, 5 bases at V and 6 bases at J, with 14 bases in the middle.

The chain's CDR3 is CASSLDLAGGIGSYEQYF. The CDR3, as DNA: TGTGCCAGCAGCTTGGATCTAGCGGGAGGAATCGGGTCCTACGAGCAGTACTTC. The chain recombines TRBV5-4 with TRBJ2-7; TRBD2 matches 11 bases. Trimming cost V 0 bases and J 1 base; bases outside gene matches: 9. The CDR3 is 18 amino acids. The germline gives CDR1 SGHNT, CDR2 YYREEE (reference sequence).

The chain carries TRBV7-9 and TRBJ2-7; D is uncertain. V was shortened by 1 base and J by 5 bases, with 6 bases between the two germline ends. Germline CDR1 is SEHNR and CDR2 is FQNEAQ (reference sequence). The CDR3 has 12 amino acids. In DNA form, the CDR3 reads TGTGCCAGCAGCTTAGAACGAGACGAGCAGTACTTC. It yields the protein CASSLERDEQYF.

This clone was observed a handful of times. V usage is TRBV9 and J usage is TRBJ2-3; 7 bases match TRBD2. The CDR3 runs 15 residues. V gave up 0 bases and J gave up 6 bases; unmatched junction bases: 7. Per the germline V gene, CDR1 is SGDLS and CDR2 is YYNGEE. The CDR3 is CASSVAASGGDTQYF. The CDR3 DNA reads TGTGCCAGCAGCGTAGCGGCTAGCGGAGGGGATACGCAGTATTTT.

The V gene is TRBV27, the J gene TRBJ2-2, with D tentatively TRBD2 (6 bases). Germline CDR1 and CDR2: MNHEY and SMNVEV (reference sequence). V lost 0 bases and J 4 bases, leaving 15 bases between the germline ends. The CDR3 runs 17 residues. The CDR3: CASSLSRGGGGTGELFF. DNA of the CDR3: TGTGCCAGCAGTTTATCGCGAGGTGGGGGAGGCACCGGGGAGCTGTTTTTT.

The chain recombines TRBV2 with TRBJ1-2, with 11 nucleotides matching TRBD1. V trimming: 9 bases; J trimming: 4 bases; junction bases outside the gene matches: 10. This CDR3 has 15 amino acids. Germline V gene lookup returns CDR1 SNHLY and CDR2 FYNNEI. CDR3 DNA sequence: TGTGCCAGGTCCAATGGACAGGGGGCAGGCTATGGCTACACCTTC. Its protein is CARSNGQGAGYGYTF.

V is TRBV13 and J is TRBJ2-1; D is unclear. Germline CDR1 reads PRHDT; CDR2 reads FYEKMQ (reference sequence). The CDR3 loop spans 12 amino acids. The germline V and J ends were trimmed by 0 bases and 9 bases, with 6 bases remaining between them. The CDR3 bases are TGTGCCAGCAGCTTAGGCAGTAGTGAGCAGTTCTTC. Translated, it gives CASSLGSSEQFF.

The chain couples TRBV12-5 to TRBJ2-7; perhaps TRBD2 as D (6 bases). The V and J ends lost 2 bases and 4 bases respectively, with 18 bases between them. This CDR3 comprises 16 residues. Germline values: CDR1 LGHNT, CDR2 FRNRAP. CDR3 DNA sequence: TGTGCTAGTGGTTTGAACGAGGTGGGGGGTTTATACGAGCAGTACTTC. This translates into CASGLNEVGGLYEQYF. Full variable domain (missing parts from reference TRBV12-5 and TRBJ2-7): DARVTQTPRHKVTEMGQEVTMRCQPILGHNTVFWYRQTMMQGLELLAYFRNRAPLDDSGMPKDRFSAEMPDATLATLKIQPSEPRDSAVYFCASGLNEVGGLYEQYFGPGTRLTVT.